This paragraph covers one TCR beta chain sequence. This entry is derived from a study of blood T cell repertoires in COVID-19. Study as a whole: Sites across the United States, Italy and Spain contributed samples from acute and convalescent COVID-19.

Authors' analysis steps: Cell counts per sample came from amplifying reference gene primers. The repertoire was sequenced with immunoSEQ multiplex PCR; TCRdb's copy has only in-frame clones and lacks some. Clone size and the V and J calls come from that table; the DNA yielded D and trimming. The sample has 200,000 to 300,000 clones, more than 70% seen once. The clonotype was recovered from an elderly woman with COVID-19, enrolled during active disease. Sequencing was performed on peripheral blood.

The CDR3 reads CASSSRDRADTIYF. DNA for the CDR3: TGTGCCAGCAGCAGCAGGGACAGGGCGGACACCATATATTTT. The chain has TRBV3-1 (or the pseudogene TRBV3-2) and TRBJ1-3; 9 bases match TRBD1. The V gene end was trimmed by 5 bases and the J gene end by 8 bases; junction bases not matched to a gene: 7. The germline CDR1 and CDR2 sequences are LGHDT and YNNKEL (reference sequence). CDR3 size: 14 residues.